This is a list of T cell receptor beta chains from one sample in a study of blood T cells in healthy people across ages. TCRdb independently ran MiXCR on the 5' RACE reads; one entry per CDR3 protein. The sample shows approximately 880,000 distinct CDR3 sequences, about 44% of them seen only once. Sequenced input: blood. Receptor source: a man between 25 and 39 years old in good health. The CDR3 runs from the conserved cysteine through the conserved F or W. Each record gives: D gene, J gene, clone size, V gene, CDR3 DNA, CDR3 protein. The D gene is left open where the match is weak. Size tells how often a clone was seen (once, few, many) or the class of an expanded clone, and some rows leave it out.

D gene: TRBD2
J gene: TRBJ2-3
clone size: -
V gene: TRBV15
CDR3 DNA: TGTGCCACCAGCAGAGATTCACCCGGGACTAGCGCTAGCACAGATACGCAGTATTTT
CDR3 protein: CATSRDSPGTSASTDTQYF

D gene: -
J gene: TRBJ2-3
clone size: -
V gene: TRBV5-1
CDR3 DNA: TGCGCCAGCAGCTCCGGGACTTGGGGGGATACGCAGTATTTT
CDR3 protein: CASSSGTWGDTQYF

D gene: -
J gene: TRBJ1-1
clone size: few
V gene: TRBV28
CDR3 DNA: TGTGCCAGCAGTTCGCGGCGGACTGAAGCTTTCTTT
CDR3 protein: CASSSRRTEAFF

D gene: TRBD2
J gene: TRBJ2-1
clone size: -
V gene: TRBV20-1
CDR3 DNA: TGCAGTGCTAGACTAGCGGGAGTAGACAATGAGCAGTTCTTC
CDR3 protein: CSARLAGVDNEQFF

D gene: -
J gene: TRBJ1-5
clone size: once
V gene: TRBV28
CDR3 DNA: TGTGCCAGCAGTTATGGAGGCGGGGGCGGAGGGAGCAATCAGCCCCAGCATTTT
CDR3 protein: CASSYGGGGGGSNQPQHF

D gene: -
J gene: TRBJ2-5
clone size: -
V gene: TRBV11-2
CDR3 DNA: TGTGCCAGCAGCCCCGTGGGCATAAGAGGGGAGCAGTACTTC
CDR3 protein: CASSPVGIRGEQYF

D gene: -
J gene: TRBJ2-4
clone size: -
V gene: TRBV20-1
CDR3 DNA: TGCAGTGCTAGAGCAGTAGCCAAAAACATTCAGTACTTC
CDR3 protein: CSARAVAKNIQYF

D gene: TRBD1
J gene: TRBJ1-5
clone size: -
V gene: TRBV3-1
CDR3 DNA: TGTGCCAGCAGGCGCGACAGGGGTCGTGATAGCAATCAGCCCCAGCATTTT
CDR3 protein: CASRRDRGRDSNQPQHF

D gene: -
J gene: TRBJ1-2
clone size: few
V gene: TRBV25-1
CDR3 DNA: TGTGCCAGCAGTGGCGGGGGCGCCTATGGCTACACCTTC
CDR3 protein: CASSGGGAYGYTF

D gene: -
J gene: TRBJ1-2
clone size: many
V gene: TRBV6-2/TRBV6-3
CDR3 DNA: TGTGCCAGCAGTTACCCGGGGAACAACCACTATGGCTACACCTTC
CDR3 protein: CASSYPGNNHYGYTF

D gene: -
J gene: TRBJ2-7
clone size: -
V gene: TRBV20-1
CDR3 DNA: TGCAGTGCTGAGGGGAGGCAGGCCCCCTACGAGCAGTACTTC
CDR3 protein: CSAEGRQAPYEQYF

D gene: TRBD1
J gene: TRBJ2-7
clone size: -
V gene: TRBV5-6
CDR3 DNA: TGTGCCAGCAGCCCTAGGACAGGGGCCCCCCACGAGCAGTACTTC
CDR3 protein: CASSPRTGAPHEQYF

D gene: -
J gene: TRBJ2-1
clone size: -
V gene: TRBV18
CDR3 DNA: TGTGCCAGCTCACCAGTCTCGGAGCAGTTCTTC
CDR3 protein: CASSPVSEQFF

D gene: -
J gene: TRBJ1-2
clone size: -
V gene: TRBV9
CDR3 DNA: TGTGCCAGCAGCGTAATGGAAGGGGCCTACTATGGCTACACCTTC
CDR3 protein: CASSVMEGAYYGYTF

D gene: TRBD1
J gene: TRBJ2-7
clone size: few
V gene: TRBV6-2/TRBV6-3
CDR3 DNA: TGTGCCAGCAGCCCCCCACTCCTAGACAGGGAGAACTACGAGCAGTACTTC
CDR3 protein: CASSPPLLDRENYEQYF

D gene: -
J gene: TRBJ2-3
clone size: few
V gene: TRBV28
CDR3 DNA: TGTGCCAGCAGTTCTGAAGGGGCCGATACGCAGTATTTT
CDR3 protein: CASSSEGADTQYF

D gene: -
J gene: TRBJ2-1
clone size: few
V gene: TRBV5-5
CDR3 DNA: TGTGCCAGCAGCTTGGGGCCACAGGGTTCTGAGCAGTTCTTC
CDR3 protein: CASSLGPQGSEQFF

D gene: -
J gene: TRBJ2-2
clone size: -
V gene: TRBV28
CDR3 DNA: TGTGCCAGCAGCCACTCGACCGCGAACACCGGGGAGCTGTTTTTT
CDR3 protein: CASSHSTANTGELFF

D gene: TRBD1
J gene: TRBJ1-1
clone size: -
V gene: TRBV6-1
CDR3 DNA: TGTGCCAGCAGTGTCACAGGGGGGAGCACTGAAGCTTTCTTT
CDR3 protein: CASSVTGGSTEAFF

D gene: -
J gene: TRBJ2-7
clone size: -
V gene: TRBV20-1
CDR3 DNA: TGCAGTGCTAGAGCGGCGGGGAGGTACGAGCAGTACTTC
CDR3 protein: CSARAAGRYEQYF

D gene: TRBD1
J gene: TRBJ2-7
clone size: -
V gene: TRBV25-1
CDR3 DNA: TGTGCCAGCAGTGATCCTTGGACAGGGTCCTACGAGCAGTACTTC
CDR3 protein: CASSDPWTGSYEQYF

D gene: -
J gene: TRBJ1-2
clone size: -
V gene: TRBV29-1
CDR3 DNA: TGCAGCGTGGGTAAATCGGGCTATGGCTACACCTTC
CDR3 protein: CSVGKSGYGYTF

D gene: TRBD1
J gene: TRBJ1-2
clone size: -
V gene: TRBV6-6
CDR3 DNA: TGTGCCAGCAGTCCCCGGGACAGGGACAACTATGGCTACACCTTC
CDR3 protein: CASSPRDRDNYGYTF

D gene: -
J gene: TRBJ2-1
clone size: -
V gene: TRBV10-3
CDR3 DNA: TGTGCCATCAGGGAGGGGGACACCGGCTCCTACAATGAGCAGTTCTTC
CDR3 protein: CAIREGDTGSYNEQFF

D gene: -
J gene: TRBJ2-7
clone size: -
V gene: TRBV29-1
CDR3 DNA: TGCAGCGTTGACTCAGCCAACTCCTACGAGCAGTACTTC
CDR3 protein: CSVDSANSYEQYF

D gene: -
J gene: TRBJ2-4
clone size: -
V gene: TRBV7-2
CDR3 DNA: TGTGCCAGCAGCTTGGGGTGGAGCAAAAACATTCAGTACTTC
CDR3 protein: CASSLGWSKNIQYF

D gene: -
J gene: TRBJ2-1
clone size: -
V gene: TRBV11-2
CDR3 DNA: TGTGCCAGCAGCCCTGGCTTGGGACCCTACAATGAGCAGTTCTTC
CDR3 protein: CASSPGLGPYNEQFF

D gene: -
J gene: TRBJ1-1
clone size: -
V gene: TRBV29-1
CDR3 DNA: TGCAGCGTTGAGTCGGGTGGGGCTTTCTTT
CDR3 protein: CSVESGGAFF

D gene: TRBD2
J gene: TRBJ2-7
clone size: -
V gene: TRBV20-1
CDR3 DNA: TGCAGTGCCGCCACTAGCGGCAACTACGAGCAGTACTTC
CDR3 protein: CSAATSGNYEQYF

D gene: -
J gene: TRBJ2-7
clone size: -
V gene: TRBV5-1
CDR3 DNA: TGCGCCAGCAGCTTGATTCCGGGGACAACTCAGTACGAGCAGTACTTC
CDR3 protein: CASSLIPGTTQYEQYF

D gene: TRBD2
J gene: TRBJ2-7
clone size: -
V gene: TRBV18
CDR3 DNA: TGTGCCAGCTCACTTGGGACTAGCGCCTACGAGCAGTACTTC
CDR3 protein: CASSLGTSAYEQYF

D gene: TRBD1
J gene: TRBJ1-5
clone size: -
V gene: TRBV6-2/TRBV6-3
CDR3 DNA: TGTGCCAGCACGCTAAAAGGACAGGGTCGCCAGCCCCAGCATTTT
CDR3 protein: CASTLKGQGRQPQHF

D gene: -
J gene: TRBJ2-5
clone size: many
V gene: TRBV9
CDR3 DNA: TGTGCCAGCAGCCCGGGTGGGGCCCAAGAGACCCAGTACTTC
CDR3 protein: CASSPGGAQETQYF

D gene: TRBD2
J gene: TRBJ2-5
clone size: few
V gene: TRBV7-2
CDR3 DNA: TGTGCCAGCAGCCCCAGGACTAGCGGGGGGCGGGAGACCCAGTACTTC
CDR3 protein: CASSPRTSGGRETQYF

D gene: TRBD1
J gene: TRBJ1-5
clone size: -
V gene: TRBV4-3
CDR3 DNA: TGCGCCAGCAGCCCCCGGACAGGGAGGCCCCAGCATTTT
CDR3 protein: CASSPRTGRPQHF

D gene: -
J gene: TRBJ2-7
clone size: -
V gene: TRBV6-5
CDR3 DNA: TGTGCCAGCAGTTACTCTTCAGGGGGGGGTAGAGACGAGCAGTACTTC
CDR3 protein: CASSYSSGGGRDEQYF

D gene: -
J gene: TRBJ2-5
clone size: many
V gene: TRBV6-2/TRBV6-3
CDR3 DNA: TGTGCCAGCAGCCTGAGTTTTTTGGGGTCCGAGACCCAGTACTTC
CDR3 protein: CASSLSFLGSETQYF

D gene: TRBD1
J gene: TRBJ1-6
clone size: -
V gene: TRBV27
CDR3 DNA: TGTGCCAGCACCGAATGGACAGGGGGCTCGGATTCACCCCTCCACTTT
CDR3 protein: CASTEWTGGSDSPLHF